The 20 T cell receptor beta chains presented below share a single source sample, sequenced in a study of human T cells and chemical hapten exposure. Each cDNA molecule in the library carried unique molecular identifiers. TCRdb passed the reads through MiXCR, listing each CDR3 protein once. The table shows about 120,000 distinct CDR3 sequences, with over 7% occurring only once. The authors extracted total RNA from unfractionated whole blood. The sample comprised whole blood. The receptors stem from a human donor in good health. Some clones in this sample may be carry-over from other donors' samples.

Many counts were recorded for this clonotype. The V call is TRBV12-3 or TRBV12-4, the J call TRBJ2-7; D gene ambiguous. The CDR3 has 14 amino acids. V was pared by 3 bases and J by 1 base, with 10 bases between. The CDR3 is CASSFGLPSYEQYF. The CDR3 DNA reads as TGTGCCAGCAGTTTTGGGCTACCATCCTACGAGCAGTACTTC.

This clonotype was seen at least ten times. The chain carries TRBV5-1 and TRBJ2-2; 8 positions match TRBD1. Looked up from germline, CDR1 is SGHRS and CDR2 is YFSETQ. Losses at the gene ends were 0 bases for V and 6 bases for J; bases not matched to a gene: 7. The CDR3 extends over 16 amino acids. The CDR3 region is CASSLAGQGAAGELFF. The CDR3 DNA is TGCGCCAGCAGCTTGGCCGGGCAGGGGGCCGCCGGGGAGCTGTTTTTT.

This clonotype occurred a few times. The V call is TRBV4-2, the J call TRBJ2-7; 7 bases agree with TRBD2. Germline V gene sequence: CDR1 LGHNA, CDR2 YNFKEQ. The CDR3 covers 15 residues. V lost 0 bases, J lost 0 bases, and 2 bases stayed unmatched. CDR3 sequence reads: CASSQEGGSSYEQYF. The CDR3 DNA reads as TGTGCCAGCAGCCAAGAGGGCGGGAGCTCCTACGAGCAGTACTTC.

This chain joins TRBV7-6 and TRBJ2-1; TRBD2 matches at 7 bases. CDR3 length: 14 residues. V was clipped by 1 base and J by 6 bases; unmatched bases: 3. CDR1 and CDR2 from the germline V gene are SGHVS and FNYEAQ. CDR3 in DNA: TGTGCCAGCAGCTTAGAAGGGACTATCAATGAGCAGTTCTTC. Its protein is CASSLEGTINEQFF.

The chain employs TRBV6-4 and TRBJ2-1, with 11 bases matching TRBD2. Germline trimming cut 4 bases from V and 9 bases from J; bases unmatched to any gene: 2. Germline V lookup: CDR1 MRHNA, CDR2 SNTAGT. The CDR3 consists of 13 residues. The DNA of the CDR3 is TGTGCCAGCAGTGTACTAGCGGGGGTTGAGCAGTTCTTC. As protein: CASSVLAGVEQFF.

There are a few counts of this clonotype. The genes are TRBV4-3 and TRBJ1-2; 8 nucleotides match TRBD1. Losses at the gene ends were 0 bases for V and 6 bases for J; bases not matched to a gene: 3. CDR1 is LGHNA and CDR2 is YSLEER in the germline V gene. The CDR3 loop spans 14 amino acids. In DNA form, the CDR3 reads TGCGCCAGCAGCCAAGATCCGACAGGGGATGGCTACACCTTC. Residues: CASSQDPTGDGYTF.

This clonotype was found many times. The rearrangement uses TRBV12-3 or TRBV12-4 and TRBJ2-1; D possibly matches TRBD1 or TRBD2 (5 bases each). The germline V and J ends were trimmed by 2 bases and 14 bases, with 13 bases remaining between them. The CDR3 contains 12 residues. The CDR3 region is CASSLWSGTEFF. The CDR3 DNA reads TGTGCCAGCAGTTTATGGTCGGGGACGGAGTTCTTC.

This clonotype was detected a few times. The J gene is TRBJ2-7, the V gene TRBV6-5, with 9 nucleotides matching TRBD2. This CDR3 spans 15 amino acids. J lost 2 bases, V lost 4 bases, and 6 bases had no gene match. The V gene's germline CDR1 is MNHEY and CDR2 SVGAGI. The CDR3 DNA reads as TGTGCCAGCAGTTGGCGGGAGGGTCTGACCTACGAGCAGTACTTC. Its translation: CASSWREGLTYEQYF.

This clonotype was seen at least ten times. This chain connects TRBV7-6 to TRBJ1-4; 8 bases match TRBD1. CDR1 is SGHVS and CDR2 is FNYEAQ in the germline V gene. CDR3 length: 16 amino acids. V shed 2 bases, J shed 5 bases, and the junction held 7 bases outside the gene matches. The CDR3 reads CASSLTLRDRNEKLFF. DNA of the CDR3: TGTGCCAGCAGCTTAACCCTTCGGGACAGGAATGAAAAACTGTTTTTT.

There are a few counts of this clonotype. The chain carries TRBV29-1 and TRBJ2-1; 14 bases agree with TRBD2. Trimming cost V 5 bases and J 1 base; bases outside gene matches: 13. Germline V CDR1 and CDR2: SQVTM, ANQGSEA. This CDR3 spans 19 amino acids. The CDR3 bases are TGCAGCGTTTTACAGTTCCCGGGACTAGCGGGAGTTTCCTACAATGAGCAGTTCTTC. Translated, it gives CSVLQFPGLAGVSYNEQFF.

The table lists this clonotype with a few counts. The chain joins TRBV11-2 to TRBJ2-3, with 11 bases lining up with TRBD1. This CDR3 comprises 19 residues. The germline CDR1 and CDR2 sequences are SGHAT and FQNNGV. The V segment lost 4 bases and the J segment 2 bases; nucleotides outside the gene matches: 14. Here the CDR3 reads CASSSPTGQGVRYTDTQYF. The CDR3 bases are TGTGCCAGCAGCTCCCCTACGGGACAGGGGGTTAGATACACAGATACGCAGTATTTT.

The chain links TRBV7-7 to TRBJ1-1; tentatively, D is TRBD1 (6 bases). Germline-derived CDR1 and CDR2 are SSHAT and FNYEAQ (reference sequence). The CDR3 has 14 amino acids. The V end lost 5 bases, the J end lost 0 bases, and 10 bases lay between the germline ends. In nucleotides, the CDR3 is TGTGCCAGCAGCCCGGGACATCTGAACACTGAAGCTTTCTTT. It yields the protein CASSPGHLNTEAFF. Filled out from reference TRBV7-7 and TRBJ1-1, the complete variable domain reads GAGVSQSPRYKVTKRGQDVTLRCDPISSHATLYWYQQALGQGPEFLTYFNYEAQPDKSGLPSDRFSAERPEGSISTLTIQRTEQRDSAMYRCASSPGHLNTEAFFGQGTRLTVV.

This clonotype was seen at least ten times. This chain links TRBV9 with TRBJ1-4; D may be TRBD1 (6 bases). This CDR3 has 17 residues. Germline CDR1 is SGDLS and CDR2 is YYNGEE. V shed 0 bases and J shed 6 bases, with 18 bases lying between them. This CDR3 reads CASSVGRPRDTHEKLFF. The CDR3 coding sequence is TGTGCCAGCAGCGTAGGCCGACCCAGGGACACTCATGAAAAACTGTTTTTT.

This clonotype occurred a few times. The chain combines TRBV27 with TRBJ2-7; 7 nucleotides match TRBD2. V lost 2 bases, J lost 4 bases, and 5 bases stayed unmatched. This CDR3 has 14 amino acids. Germline-derived CDR1 and CDR2 are MNHEY and SMNVEV (reference sequence). The chain's CDR3 is CASSLGPGGYEQYF. Written as DNA, the CDR3 is TGTGCCAGCAGTTTAGGCCCGGGAGGTTACGAGCAGTACTTC.

The V and J genes are TRBV6-4 and TRBJ1-5; D is unresolved. The ends were cut back, 1 base at V and 7 bases at J, with 11 bases in the middle. Germline values: CDR1 MRHNA, CDR2 SNTAGT. This CDR3 is built from 14 residues. Here the CDR3 reads CASSDFLGSQPQHF. CDR3 sequence (DNA): TGTGCCAGCAGTGACTTTTTGGGTTCCCAGCCCCAGCATTTT.

This clonotype showed up just a few times. J is TRBJ2-1 and V is TRBV6-5, with D perhaps matching TRBD2 (6 bases). The CDR3 sequence is 12 residues long. Germline loops: CDR1 MNHEY, CDR2 SVGAGI. Trimming removed 2 bases at V and 9 bases at J, with 8 bases between. CDR3 DNA sequence: TGTGCCAGCAGTTACGGAGGGGTTGAGCAGTTCTTC. This translates into CASSYGGVEQFF.

This chain joins TRBV12-3 or TRBV12-4 and TRBJ2-2; D remains ambiguous. Trimming removed 3 bases from V and 4 bases from J, with 6 bases in between. The CDR3 runs to 13 residues. This chain's CDR3 is CASSFLGTGELFF. The DNA of the CDR3 is TGTGCCAGCAGTTTCCTGGGCACCGGGGAGCTGTTTTTT.

This clonotype showed up just a few times. This chain connects TRBV6-2 or TRBV6-3 to TRBJ2-7, with TRBD2 matching 8 bases. Germline-derived CDR1 and CDR2 are MNHEY and SVGEGT. Trimming took 6 bases from V and 4 from J; bases not matched to a gene: 11. The CDR3 has 15 residues. CDR3 DNA: TGTGCCAGCAGGAATGCTGCCGGGACTAGTTACGAGCAGTACTTC. It encodes CASRNAAGTSYEQYF.

The chain joins TRBV28 to TRBJ1-1; no firm D call. The germline V and J ends were trimmed by 5 bases and 6 bases, with 16 bases remaining between them. Germline CDR1 reads MDHEN; CDR2 reads SYDVKM. The CDR3 extends over 14 amino acids. The CDR3 nucleotides read TGTGCCAGCAGTCGTAGTCGGGGTCCCGCTGAAGCTTTCTTT. This encodes CASSRSRGPAEAFF.

This rearrangement joins TRBV4-3 to TRBJ2-2; 11 bases fit TRBD2. The length of the CDR3 is 16 residues. Germline CDR1 LGHNA, CDR2 YSLEER. The V gene end was trimmed by 1 base and the J gene end by 5 bases; junction bases not matched to a gene: 3. CDR3 bases: TGCGCCAGCAGCCAAGTTTCTAGCGGGGGGACCGGGGAGCTGTTTTTT. Translated: CASSQVSSGGTGELFF.